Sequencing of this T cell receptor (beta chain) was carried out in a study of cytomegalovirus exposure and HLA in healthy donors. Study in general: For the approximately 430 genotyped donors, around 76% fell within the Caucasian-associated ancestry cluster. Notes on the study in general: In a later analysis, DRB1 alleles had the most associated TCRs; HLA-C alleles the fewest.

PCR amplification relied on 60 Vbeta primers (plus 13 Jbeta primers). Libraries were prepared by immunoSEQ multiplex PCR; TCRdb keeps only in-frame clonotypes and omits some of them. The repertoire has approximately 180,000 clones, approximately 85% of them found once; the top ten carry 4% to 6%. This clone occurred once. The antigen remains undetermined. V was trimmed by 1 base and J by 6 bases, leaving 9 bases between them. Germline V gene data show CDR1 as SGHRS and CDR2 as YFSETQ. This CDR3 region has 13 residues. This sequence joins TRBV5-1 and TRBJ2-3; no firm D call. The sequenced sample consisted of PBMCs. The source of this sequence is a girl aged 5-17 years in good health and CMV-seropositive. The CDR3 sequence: CASSLRNGDTQYF. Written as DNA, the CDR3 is TGCGCCAGCAGCTTGAGGAACGGGGATACGCAGTATTTT.